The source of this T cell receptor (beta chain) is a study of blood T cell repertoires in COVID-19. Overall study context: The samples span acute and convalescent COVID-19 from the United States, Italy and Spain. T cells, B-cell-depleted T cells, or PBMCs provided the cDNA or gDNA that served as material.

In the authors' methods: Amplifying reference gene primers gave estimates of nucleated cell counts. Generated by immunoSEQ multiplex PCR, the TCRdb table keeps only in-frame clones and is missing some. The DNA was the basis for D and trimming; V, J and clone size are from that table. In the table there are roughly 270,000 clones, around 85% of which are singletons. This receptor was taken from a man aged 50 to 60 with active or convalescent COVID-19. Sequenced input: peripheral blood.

The CDR3 reads CASSPRLAGASRNEQFF. CDR3 nucleotide sequence: TGTGCCAGCTCACCGAGACTAGCGGGAGCAAGTAGGAATGAGCAGTTCTTC. This rearrangement joins TRBV18 to TRBJ2-1, with 12 positions matching TRBD2. The junction had 10 bases not matched to a gene; V was cut back by 3 bases and J by 7 bases. The CDR3 is 17 amino acids. Germline values: CDR1 KGHSH, CDR2 LQKENI.